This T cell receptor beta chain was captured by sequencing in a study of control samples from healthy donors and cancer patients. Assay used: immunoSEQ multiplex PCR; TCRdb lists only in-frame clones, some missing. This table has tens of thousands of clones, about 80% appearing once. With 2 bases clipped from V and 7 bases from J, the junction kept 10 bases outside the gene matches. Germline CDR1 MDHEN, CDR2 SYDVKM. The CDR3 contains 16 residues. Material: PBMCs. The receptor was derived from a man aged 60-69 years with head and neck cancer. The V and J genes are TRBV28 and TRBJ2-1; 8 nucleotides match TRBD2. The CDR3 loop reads CASSLSPGGPNNEQFF. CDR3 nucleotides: TGTGCCAGCAGTTTAAGTCCGGGAGGGCCGAATAATGAGCAGTTCTTC.